These T cell receptor beta chains were read from a single sample in a study of blood T cell repertoires in COVID-19. Data came from immunoSEQ multiplex PCR; TCRdb stores just in-frame clones and leaves some out. The data hold a few hundred thousand clones, with 70% to 90% observed a single time. The specimen sequenced was peripheral blood. Receptor source: a woman between 50 and 59 years old with acute or convalescent COVID-19. Both conserved end residues are part of each CDR3. D genes are given only for firm matches. Only part of the rows carry a size: once, few, many, or a class if the clone is expanded.

J gene	D gene	clone size	V gene	CDR3 DNA	CDR3 protein
TRBJ1-2	NA	NA	TRBV3-1/TRBV3-2	TGTGCCAGCAGCCAAGAAGGGGTTAACTATGGCTACACCTTC	CASSQEGVNYGYTF
TRBJ1-2	TRBD1	NA	TRBV7-2	TGTGCCAGCAGCGGGGGACAGGGAGTGAATGGCTACACCTTC	CASSGGQGVNGYTF
TRBJ2-2	TRBD2	NA	TRBV19	TGTGCCAGTAGCGGGAGGGGCGGCGGGGAGCTGTTTTTT	CASSGRGGGELFF
TRBJ2-7	NA	NA	TRBV25-1	TGTGCCAGCAGTGATCCTCTGGAGTTCGAGCAGTACTTC	CASSDPLEFEQYF
TRBJ1-2	NA	NA	TRBV19	TGTGCCAGTAGTACCGGGATCTCCTATGGCTACACCTTC	CASSTGISYGYTF
TRBJ1-2	NA	NA	TRBV7-9	TGTGCCAGCAGCTTAGAGGGAAACAGGGTTCATGGTGGCTACACCTTC	CASSLEGNRVHGGYTF
TRBJ1-6	NA	once	TRBV19	TGTGCCAGTAGAAAAGGGGTAGGTTCACCCCTCCACTTT	CASRKGVGSPLHF
TRBJ1-5	TRBD1	NA	TRBV28	TGTGCCAGCAGTTTTATTGGGACAGGGAGTGTTAGCAATCAGCCCCAGCATTTT	CASSFIGTGSVSNQPQHF
TRBJ2-7	TRBD2	NA	TRBV6-4	TGTGCCAGCAAAGAGTCGGCGGGGGGATCCTACGAGCAGTACTTC	CASKESAGGSYEQYF
TRBJ1-2	TRBD1	few	TRBV6-1	TGTGCCAGCAGTGAAGAGAGACAGGGGGACTATGGCTACACCTTC	CASSEERQGDYGYTF
TRBJ1-1	NA	few	TRBV29-1	TGCAGCGTTGAAGGGGAGGGAAAAGCTTTCTTT	CSVEGEGKAFF
TRBJ1-1	TRBD1	NA	TRBV30	TGTGCCTGGGCCCAGGGGGCTGGTGCTTTCTTT	CAWAQGAGAFF
TRBJ2-7	TRBD2	NA	TRBV27	TGTGCCAGCAGTTTATCGAAGATAACTAGCGGGAGCTCCTACGAGCAGTACTTC	CASSLSKITSGSSYEQYF
TRBJ2-2	NA	once	TRBV27	TGTGCCAGCAGAGTATCCGCCGGACTCAACACCGGGGAGCTGTTTTTT	CASRVSAGLNTGELFF
TRBJ2-3	NA	NA	TRBV6-4	TGTGCCAGCACCACTGAGGGGGGGACGCCGACAGATACGCAGTATTTT	CASTTEGGTPTDTQYF
TRBJ2-1	TRBD2	NA	TRBV19	TGTGCCAGTAGCCCACTGGCGGGAGTATTCTACAATGAGCAGTTCTTC	CASSPLAGVFYNEQFF
TRBJ1-5	TRBD1	once	TRBV2	TGTGCCAGCAGTGAGACAGGGAAGAATCAGCCCCAGCATTTT	CASSETGKNQPQHF
TRBJ2-2	TRBD1	NA	TRBV24-1	TGTGCCACCAGTGACCCGGCGGTAGGGGGCCCTTTGTCCGGGGAGCTGTTTTTT	CATSDPAVGGPLSGELFF
TRBJ2-1	TRBD2	NA	TRBV4-3	TGCGCCAGCAGCCAAGGAGCGGGGGGGCCCTACAATGAGCAGTTCTTC	CASSQGAGGPYNEQFF
TRBJ2-7	NA	once	TRBV6-5	TGTGCCAGCAGTACACAGGGTAGGTCTTTCTACGAGCAGTACTTC	CASSTQGRSFYEQYF
TRBJ1-1	TRBD1	NA	TRBV19	TGTGCCAGTAGTATGGGACAGGGGGCCCAAACTGAAGCTTTCTTT	CASSMGQGAQTEAFF
TRBJ2-5	TRBD2	NA	TRBV7-2	TGTGCCAGCAGCTTAAGACTAGCGGGAGCGGAGACCCAGTACTTC	CASSLRLAGAETQYF
TRBJ2-7	TRBD2	NA	TRBV19	TGTGCCAGTAGTATAGTAGCGGGAGCCTACGAGCAGTACTTC	CASSIVAGAYEQYF
TRBJ2-1	NA	NA	TRBV11-2	TGTGCCAGCAAGGGGCAGGGTGCCCTCAATGAGCAGTTCTTC	CASKGQGALNEQFF
TRBJ1-6	TRBD1	NA	TRBV5-4	TGTGCCAGCAGCTCACGGGACAGATGGGACTCACCCCTCCACTTT	CASSSRDRWDSPLHF
TRBJ2-1	TRBD2	NA	TRBV5-1	TGCGCCAGCAGCTCGGTCCTGCTAGCGGGAGGGCGCGGTGAGCAGTTCTTC	CASSSVLLAGGRGEQFF
TRBJ1-1	TRBD1	NA	TRBV6-5	TGTGCCAGCAGTTCCAGGACAGGGTCCACTGAAGCTTTCTTT	CASSSRTGSTEAFF
TRBJ1-6	NA	few	TRBV9	TGTGCCAGCAGCGTAGAGGAGGGGGGGACCTCCTATAATTCACCCCTCCACTTT	CASSVEEGGTSYNSPLHF
TRBJ2-1	NA	NA	TRBV6-2/TRBV6-3	TGTGCCAGCAGTTCCTCGACGGAGGGGAATGAGCAGTTCTTC	CASSSSTEGNEQFF
TRBJ2-7	TRBD2	NA	TRBV5-4	TGTGCCAGCAGCGAAGGTAGCGGGAGGGGCTCCTACGAGCAGTACTTC	CASSEGSGRGSYEQYF
TRBJ1-1	TRBD1	NA	TRBV5-8	TGTGCCAGCAGAACCGGGACAGTGGCTTTCTTT	CASRTGTVAFF
TRBJ2-5	TRBD1	once	TRBV3-1/TRBV3-2	TGTGCCAGCAGCCCACTGGACAGGGGGTTTAGCGTGGTCTGTGAGACCCAGTACTTC	CASSPLDRGFSVVCETQYF
TRBJ1-1	NA	NA	TRBV27	TGTGCCAGCAGTTTCCTTCAACAGGGAGTGAACACTGAAGCTTTCTTT	CASSFLQQGVNTEAFF
TRBJ2-7	TRBD1	NA	TRBV6-1	TGTGCCAGCAGTGAAACAGGGGGCTCCTACGAGCAGTACTTC	CASSETGGSYEQYF
TRBJ2-5	NA	NA	TRBV10-1	TGCGCCAGCAGTGACCTCTCGGGGACCCAGTACTTC	CASSDLSGTQYF
TRBJ2-7	TRBD1	NA	TRBV5-1	TGCGCCAGCTACCCCCCGGGCAGGGGGCTTTACGAGCAGTACTTC	CASYPPGRGLYEQYF
TRBJ1-3	NA	NA	TRBV6-2/TRBV6-3	TGTGCCAGCAGCTCCTCTACGTCTGGAAACACCATATATTTT	CASSSSTSGNTIYF
TRBJ1-2	TRBD1	NA	TRBV4-1	TGCGCCAGCAGCCAAGTAACAGGGGCTAACTATGGCTACACCTTC	CASSQVTGANYGYTF
TRBJ1-2	NA	once	TRBV9	TGTGCCAGCAGCCTCAGGGATAACTATGGCTACACCTTC	CASSLRDNYGYTF
TRBJ1-5	NA	few	TRBV2	TGTGCCAGCGGGGGGGGGAAATGGGATCAGCCCCAGCATTTT	CASGGGKWDQPQHF